This T cell receptor beta chain emerged from a study of Graves' ophthalmopathy and Graves' hyperthyroidism. This clonotype showed up many times. Transcripts of RNA were the source for amplifying TCR beta CDR3 regions. Following a first-round RT-PCR that used HTBI primers, a second-round multiplex PCR was carried out. TCRdb reanalysed the multiplex PCR reads using MiXCR and keeps one entry per CDR3 protein. There are fewer than 600,000 distinct CDR3 sequences in the sample; approximately 14% occur only once, and over 7.5% lies in the top ten. The CDR3 has 14 amino acids. CDR1 is KGHDR and CDR2 is SFDVKD in the germline V gene. V lost 3 bases and J 3 bases, leaving 8 bases between the germline ends.

The V gene is TRBV24-1, the J gene TRBJ1-5; tentatively, D is TRBD1 (6 bases). Sequencing was performed on blood. The sequence came from a woman in her 30s with Graves' ophthalmopathy. This chain's CDR3 is CATSDPGHNQPQHF. The CDR3 bases are TGTGCCACCAGTGATCCGGGACACAATCAGCCCCAGCATTTT.